The entry that follows covers one T cell receptor (beta chain) sequence. The data were taken from a study of blood T cell repertoires in COVID-19. Study-wide background: Samples came from the United States, Italy and Spain, spanning acute and convalescent COVID-19.

Germline CDR1 SGHNT, CDR2 YENEEA. Trimming left V 5 bases short and J 7 bases short, with 12 bases between. This CDR3 spans 13 amino acids. Sequencing was performed with immunoSEQ multiplex PCR; in TCRdb, only in-frame clones are kept and a portion is missing. The table shows approximately 300,000 clones, with around 81% occurring only once. The V call is TRBV11-3, the J call TRBJ2-1; no clear D gene. The sample consisted of peripheral blood. The origin of this receptor is a person aged 70 to 85 with COVID-19, enrolled during active disease. This chain's CDR3 is CASSLGPPNEQFF. The CDR3 nucleotides are TGTGCCAGCAGCCTTGGGCCTCCTAATGAGCAGTTCTTC. The complete variable domain, with remaining parts taken from reference TRBV11-3 and TRBJ2-1, reads EAGVVQSPRYKIIEKKQPVAFWCNPISGHNTLYWYLQNLGQGPELLIRYENEEAVDDSQLPKDRFSAERLKGVDSTLKIQPAELGDSAVYLCASSLGPPNEQFFGPGTRLTVL.